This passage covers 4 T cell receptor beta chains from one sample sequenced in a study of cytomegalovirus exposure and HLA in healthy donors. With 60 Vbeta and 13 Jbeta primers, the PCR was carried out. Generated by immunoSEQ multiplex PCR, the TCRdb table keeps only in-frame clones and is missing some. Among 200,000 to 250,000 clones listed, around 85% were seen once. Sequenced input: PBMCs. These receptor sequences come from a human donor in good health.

The CDR3 coding sequence is TGTGCCAGCAGCGTAGACTATTACACCGGGGAGCTGTTTTTT. It is translated as CASSVDYYTGELFF. The chain joins TRBV9 to TRBJ2-2; the D is unclear. The CDR3 is made up of 14 amino acids. Germline lookup yields CDR1 SGDLS and CDR2 YYNGEE. Deletions cut 0 bases from V and 3 bases from J, with 6 bases between. Complete variable domain (other parts from reference TRBV9 and TRBJ2-2): DSGVTQTPKHLITATGQRVTLRCSPRSGDLSVYWYQQSLDQGLQFLIQYYNGEERAKGNILERFSAQQFPDLHSELNLSSLELGDSALYFCASSVDYYTGELFFGEGSRLTVL.

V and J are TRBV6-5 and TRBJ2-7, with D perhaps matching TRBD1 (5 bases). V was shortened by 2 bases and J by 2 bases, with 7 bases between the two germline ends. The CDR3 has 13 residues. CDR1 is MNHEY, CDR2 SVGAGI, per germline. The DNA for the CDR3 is TGTGCCAGCAGTTACGACAGAACCTACGAGCAGTACTTC. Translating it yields CASSYDRTYEQYF.

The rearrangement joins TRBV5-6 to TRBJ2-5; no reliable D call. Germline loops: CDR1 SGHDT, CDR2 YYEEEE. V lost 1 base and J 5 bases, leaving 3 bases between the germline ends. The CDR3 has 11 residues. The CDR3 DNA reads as TGTGCCAGCAGCTTGTCTGAGACCCAGTACTTC. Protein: CASSLSETQYF.

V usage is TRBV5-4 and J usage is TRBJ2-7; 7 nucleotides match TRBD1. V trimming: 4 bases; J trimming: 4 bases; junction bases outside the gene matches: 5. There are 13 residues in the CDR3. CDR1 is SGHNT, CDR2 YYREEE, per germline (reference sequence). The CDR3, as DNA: TGTGCCAGCAGCCAGGGACAGCAGTACGAGCAGTACTTC. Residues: CASSQGQQYEQYF.